A single sample is the source of the 29 T cell receptor beta chains below, sequenced in a study of Ad26.COV2.S vaccination and SARS-CoV-2 variants. TCRdb's table, derived via immunoSEQ multiplex PCR, lists solely in-frame clones and lacks some. The sample includes some 190,000 clones, roughly 89% of them seen just once. The sequenced sample was peripheral blood, obtained after recovery from COVID-19. These receptors all come from a human donor who had recovered from COVID-19.

The CDR3 DNA follows: TGCGCCAGCAGCGTCTCAGGGGTGAACACTGAAGCTTTCTTT. It codes for CASSVSGVNTEAFF. The chain recombines TRBV5-1 with TRBJ1-1; a possible D gene is TRBD1 (6 bases). CDR1 and CDR2 (germline): SGHRS, YFSETQ. V was clipped by 4 bases and J by 0 bases, with 10 bases between them. The CDR3 is 14 residues long.

The V and J genes are TRBV24-1 and TRBJ2-5, with D possibly matching TRBD1 (5 bases). Trimming took off 2 bases at V and 2 bases at J, with 5 bases between the two ends. In germline, CDR1 is KGHDR, CDR2 SFDVKD. This CDR3 has 13 amino acids. The CDR3 loop reads CATSDSGQETQYF. Written as DNA, the CDR3 is TGTGCCACCAGTGATTCAGGGCAAGAGACCCAGTACTTC.

This clone was recorded once. The V and J genes are TRBV7-9 and TRBJ2-3; 10 positions agree with TRBD1. The CDR3 is made up of 16 amino acids. CDR1 SEHNR and CDR2 FQNEAQ come from the germline V gene (reference sequence). V shed 5 bases, J shed 3 bases, and the junction held 8 bases outside the gene matches. The CDR3 loop is CASSTETGGVTDTQYF. DNA of the CDR3: TGTGCCAGCAGCACCGAGACAGGGGGCGTTACAGATACGCAGTATTTT. Full variable domain (remainder filled in from reference TRBV7-9 and TRBJ2-3): DTGVSQNPRHKITKRGQNVTFRCDPISEHNRLYWYRQTLGQGPEFLTYFQNEAQLEKSRLLSDRFSAERPKGSFSTLEIQRTEQGDSAMYLCASSTETGGVTDTQYFGPGTRLTVL.

The sample holds one count of this clone. The J gene is TRBJ1-2, the V gene TRBV9; a possible D gene is TRBD1 (6 bases). V lost 4 bases and J 8 bases, leaving 21 bases between the germline ends. CDR3 length: 15 amino acids. Looked up from germline, CDR1 is SGDLS and CDR2 is YYNGEE. The CDR3 DNA is TGTGCCAGCAGCCCACTACAGGGAACGTCAGGAGGCTACACCTTC. Translation gives CASSPLQGTSGGYTF.

The chain links TRBV29-1 to TRBJ2-1; D gene ambiguous. Germline CDR1 reads SQVTM; CDR2 reads ANQGSEA. Trimming pared 3 bases from V and 0 bases from J, leaving 6 bases between. This CDR3 has 13 residues. In DNA form, the CDR3 reads TGCAGCGTTGAGGCAGACTCCTACAATGAGCAGTTCTTC. This translates into CSVEADSYNEQFF.

J is TRBJ2-1 and V is TRBV3-1 (or the pseudogene TRBV3-2), with 7 nucleotides matching TRBD2. This CDR3 has 18 residues. Germline CDR1 and CDR2: LGHDT and YNNKEL (reference sequence). With 2 bases clipped from V and 4 bases from J, the junction kept 14 bases outside the gene matches. The CDR3 coding sequence is TGTGCCAGCAGCCAATTATTTCTAGCGGACTCTGGGTACAATGAGCAGTTCTTC. As protein: CASSQLFLADSGYNEQFF.

V and J are TRBV5-1 and TRBJ2-7; 8 nucleotides match TRBD1. CDR1 is SGHRS and CDR2 is YFSETQ in the germline V gene. The J segment lost 2 bases and the V segment lost 4 bases, leaving 8 bases of the junction unmatched. The CDR3 has 15 residues. This CDR3 is CASSKDRAGPYEQYF. CDR3 in DNA: TGCGCCAGCAGCAAGGACAGGGCCGGACCCTACGAGCAGTACTTC.

This sequence joins TRBV6-1 and TRBJ1-2; possible D gene TRBD1, 5 bases. Germline lookup yields CDR1 MNHNS and CDR2 SASEGT. The CDR3 length is 15 residues. V dropped 0 bases and J dropped 4 bases, with 12 bases sitting between them. Written as DNA, the CDR3 is TGTGCCAGCAGTGAAGCCCCGACAGTAGCCTATGGCTACACCTTC. It is translated as CASSEAPTVAYGYTF.

The J gene is TRBJ1-2, the V gene TRBV13; weak D call: TRBD1 (6 bases). The germline CDR1 and CDR2 sequences are PRHDT and FYEKMQ (reference sequence). The CDR3 is made up of 15 amino acids. Trimming took 5 bases from V and 4 from J, leaving 17 bases between them. CDR3 sequence reads: CASSRGDILLYGYTF. The CDR3 coding sequence is TGTGCCAGCAGCCGGGGGGACATCCTTCTCTATGGCTACACCTTC.

The chain carries TRBV7-3 and TRBJ2-3, with 10 positions matching TRBD2. CDR1 is SGHTA, CDR2 FQGTGA, per germline. The length of the CDR3 is 15 residues. J gave up 6 bases and V 0 bases, and 3 bases lay outside the gene matches. CDR3 DNA: TGTGCCAGCAGCTTAACAGCGGGGGGGCGGGATACGCAGTATTTT. Protein: CASSLTAGGRDTQYF.

This rearrangement joins TRBV4-2 to TRBJ2-7, with TRBD1 matching over 7 bases. The CDR3 length is 14 residues. Per the germline V gene, CDR1 is LGHNA and CDR2 is YNFKEQ. The V and J ends lost 0 bases and 7 bases, in that order; junction bases with no gene match: 6. The CDR3 sequence: CASSQEGTVGEQYF. DNA for the CDR3: TGTGCCAGCAGCCAAGAAGGGACAGTGGGAGAGCAGTACTTC.

This clone has just a few counts. The rearrangement uses TRBV4-2 and TRBJ1-6; no clear D. V lost 0 bases to trimming and J lost 8 bases, with 5 bases between them. CDR3 length: 13 residues. Germline V gene data show CDR1 as LGHNA and CDR2 as YNFKEQ. The CDR3 DNA sequence: TGTGCCAGCAGCCAAGAATGGGATTCACCCCTCCACTTT. Protein sequence: CASSQEWDSPLHF.

This sequence joins TRBV7-9 and TRBJ1-1; D gene uncertain. With 5 bases removed from V and 6 bases from J, the gap between germline ends came to 16 bases. The CDR3 consists of 14 residues. The germline gives CDR1 SEHNR, CDR2 FQNEAQ (reference sequence). CDR3 residues: CASSPQWETSEAFF. The CDR3 DNA sequence: TGTGCCAGCAGCCCCCAGTGGGAGACATCTGAAGCTTTCTTT.

This clone was seen a single time. The V call is TRBV10-3, the J call TRBJ1-6; D is perhaps TRBD1 (6 bases). V was shortened by 6 bases and J by 9 bases, with 12 bases between the two germline ends. The CDR3 is 13 residues long. Germline CDR1 reads ENHRY; CDR2 reads SYGVKD. The CDR3, as DNA: TGTGCCATCAGATCAATAGGGGGTTCACCCCTCCACTTT. It specifies CAIRSIGGSPLHF.

V and J are TRBV18 and TRBJ2-7, with 12 bases lining up with TRBD2. Trimming removed 0 bases from V and 3 bases from J; junction bases left unmatched: 3. The germline CDR1 and CDR2 sequences are KGHSH and LQKENI. The CDR3 runs 16 residues. CDR3 in amino acids: CASSPPGLAGVYEQYF. The DNA for the CDR3 is TGTGCCAGCTCACCACCGGGACTAGCGGGTGTCTACGAGCAGTACTTC.

The chain couples TRBV6-5 to TRBJ2-7; D unresolved. The CDR3 runs 12 residues. The V gene's germline CDR1 is MNHEY and CDR2 SVGAGI. The ends were cut back, 5 bases at V and 2 bases at J, with 7 bases in the middle. DNA of the CDR3: TGTGCCAGCAGTCTTGACCCCTACGAGCAGTACTTC. It encodes CASSLDPYEQYF.

There are a few counts of this clone. The V and J genes are TRBV7-8 and TRBJ2-3; TRBD2 matches at 9 bases. This CDR3 is 18 amino acids long. Germline V gene sequence: CDR1 SGHVS, CDR2 FQNEAQ. The junction had 10 bases not matched to a gene; V was cut back by 2 bases and J by 1 base. The CDR3 region is CASSLMSTRLAGTDTQYF. CDR3 coding DNA: TGTGCCAGCAGCTTAATGTCTACCCGACTAGCGGGCACAGATACGCAGTATTTT. Full variable domain (rest looked up from reference TRBV7-8 and TRBJ2-3): GAGVSQSPRYKVAKRGQDVALRCDPISGHVSLFWYQQALGQGPEFLTYFQNEAQLDKSGLPSDRFFAERPEGSVSTLKIQRTQQEDSAVYLCASSLMSTRLAGTDTQYFGPGTRLTVL.

This chain connects TRBV9 to TRBJ2-2; TRBD2 matches at 15 bases. Germline lookup yields CDR1 SGDLS and CDR2 YYNGEE. CDR3 length: 16 residues. With 4 bases clipped from V and 5 bases from J, the junction kept 3 bases outside the gene matches. The CDR3 here is CASSFGTSGGTGELFF. The CDR3 coding sequence is TGTGCCAGCAGCTTTGGGACTAGCGGGGGGACCGGGGAGCTGTTTTTT.

The chain uses TRBV12-1 and TRBJ1-2. TRBV12-1 is given as a pseudogene. The CDR3 has 16 residues. Here the CDR3 reads CASSIEGGRRLYGYTF. CDR3 in DNA: TGTGCCAGCAGCATCGAGGGGGGGCGCCGGCTCTATGGCTACACCTTC.

Worth noting for this clone: The same CDR3 can be traced to other DNA sequences in this sample. The genes are TRBV5-4 and TRBJ2-2; TRBD1 agrees at 7 bases. V shed 4 bases and J 6 bases; nucleotides not matched to a gene: 9. CDR3 length equals 15 residues. Per germline, CDR1 SGHNT and CDR2 YYREEE (reference sequence). CDR3 sequence reads: CASSTPTTGPGELFF. As DNA, the CDR3 is TGTGCCAGCAGCACCCCAACGACAGGGCCCGGGGAGCTGTTTTTT.

This clone was seen just once. This chain connects TRBV5-1 to TRBJ2-7; D is uncertain. Germline-derived CDR1 and CDR2 are SGHRS and YFSETQ. There are 12 residues in the CDR3. V was shortened by 4 bases and J by 3 bases, with 8 bases between the two germline ends. CDR3 coding DNA: TGCGCCAGCAGCGTCAACGGCTACGAGCAGTACTTC. Translation: CASSVNGYEQYF.

This chain links TRBV27 with TRBJ2-3; 9 bases match TRBD2. The germline V gene has CDR1 MNHEY and CDR2 SMNVEV (reference sequence). V lost 5 bases to trimming and J lost 5 bases; unmatched junction nucleotides: 14. This CDR3 is built from 17 residues. CDR3 bases: TGTGCCAGCAGTAGCCCATTAAGACTAGCGGTCGGAGATACGCAGTATTTT. It translates to CASSSPLRLAVGDTQYF.

Worth noting for this clone: Compared with germline, one end of the junction differs, possibly owing to a read error. The chain carries TRBV6-5 and TRBJ1-6; D is uncertain. This CDR3 has 14 amino acids. In germline, CDR1 is MNHEY, CDR2 SVGAGI. The CDR3 DNA reads as TGTGCCAGCAAATCCCCGGGCCCTAATTCACCCCCCCACTTT. Translated, it gives CASKSPGPNSPPHF.

This chain links TRBV28 with TRBJ2-7, with 8 bases identical to TRBD1. With V trimmed by 6 bases and J by 1 base, 8 bases remained unmatched. The CDR3 extends over 15 amino acids. Per the germline V gene, CDR1 is MDHEN and CDR2 is SYDVKM. Written as DNA, the CDR3 is TGTGCCAGCAGAGGGCCAACAGGGGGGTCCTACGAGCAGTACTTC. The encoded protein is CASRGPTGGSYEQYF.

V gene TRBV25-1 combines with J gene TRBJ2-3; D might be TRBD2 (6 bases). Germline CDR1 and CDR2: MGHDK and SYGVNS. V was cut by 7 bases and J by 4 bases, with 12 bases left in between. The CDR3 runs 13 residues. For the CDR3, the DNA is TGTGCCAGCACCAAAACTAGCCCAGATACGCAGTATTTT. Translation: CASTKTSPDTQYF. Full variable domain (outside the CDR3, taken from reference TRBV25-1 and TRBJ2-3): EADIYQTPRYLVIGTGKKITLECSQTMGHDKMYWYQQDPGMELHLIHYSYGVNSTEKGDLSSESTVSRIRTEHFPLTLESARPSHTSQYLCASTKTSPDTQYFGPGTRLTVL.

The chain combines TRBV9 with TRBJ1-1; 9 positions agree with TRBD1. Germline V gene lookup returns CDR1 SGDLS and CDR2 YYNGEE. The V and J ends lost 0 bases and 1 base, in that order; junction bases with no gene match: 4. This CDR3 spans 16 amino acids. CDR3 loop: CASSVGDRAPNTEAFF. The CDR3 DNA follows: TGTGCCAGCAGCGTAGGGGACAGGGCCCCGAACACTGAAGCTTTCTTT.

This clone has a single count. The chain links TRBV4-2 to TRBJ2-5, with D possibly TRBD1 on 7 matching bases. CDR1 and CDR2 (germline): LGHNA, YNFKEQ. The CDR3 has 15 amino acids. The V end lost 0 bases, the J end lost 3 bases, and 11 bases lay between the germline ends. CDR3 DNA sequence: TGTGCCAGCAGCCAAGAAGGCAGGGGGGAAGAGACCCAGTACTTC. Protein sequence: CASSQEGRGEETQYF.

The CDR3 sequence: CASSQAPLAGGETQYF. CDR3 in DNA: TGTGCCAGCAGCCAAGCCCCACTAGCGGGAGGGGAGACCCAGTACTTC. The rearrangement joins TRBV4-2 to TRBJ2-5; 13 bases line up with TRBD2. Germline lookup yields CDR1 LGHNA and CDR2 YNFKEQ. The CDR3 length is 16 residues. V lost 1 base, J lost 5 bases, and 4 bases stayed unmatched.

In DNA, the CDR3 is TGTGCCAGCAGCCTTAGACAGGGAGGTCGGGTAGAGCAGTACTTC. Translation: CASSLRQGGRVEQYF. V and J are TRBV7-9 and TRBJ2-7; tentative D call: TRBD1 (7 bases). CDR3 length equals 15 residues. Between the trimmed V and J ends, which lost 5 bases and 7 bases, there was a span of 21 bases. Per germline, CDR1 SEHNR and CDR2 FQNEAQ (reference sequence). Looking up the rest from reference TRBV7-9 and TRBJ2-7 gives the full variable domain: DTGVSQNPRHKITKRGQNVTFRCDPISEHNRLYWYRQTLGQGPEFLTYFQNEAQLEKSRLLSDRFSAERPKGSFSTLEIQRTEQGDSAMYLCASSLRQGGRVEQYFGPGTRLTVT.